These T cell receptor beta chains were read from a single sample in a study of blood T cell repertoires in COVID-19. The data were produced by immunoSEQ multiplex PCR, yet TCRdb's version contains in-frame clones alone and is incomplete. The table lists about 150,000 clones, around 79% of them singletons, with roughly 1.5% in the top ten. The sequenced sample consisted of peripheral blood. All receptors derive from a man older than 75 with acute or convalescent COVID-19. Both conserved end residues are part of each CDR3. The order of the fields is V gene, J gene, clone size, D gene, CDR3 DNA, CDR3 protein. D genes are given only for firm matches. Clone size is stated in some rows and not others, as once, few, many or a class when expanded.

V: TRBV4-2; J: TRBJ2-3; size: -; D: TRBD2; DNA: TGTGCCAGCAGCCAAGACGTAGCGGGGGGGCCAGATACGCAGTATTTT; CDR3: CASSQDVAGGPDTQYF
V: TRBV10-3; J: TRBJ1-4; size: -; D: -; DNA: TGTGCCATCAGACAGGTTTTAAATGAAAAACTGTTTTTT; CDR3: CAIRQVLNEKLFF
V: TRBV19; J: TRBJ2-5; size: -; D: -; DNA: TGTGCCAGTAGTGCCGACTCGCAAGAGACCCAGTACTTC; CDR3: CASSADSQETQYF
V: TRBV6-6; J: TRBJ1-4; size: few; D: TRBD1; DNA: TGTGCCAGCAGTTACCGGGGGACAGTTAATGAAAAACTGTTTTTT; CDR3: CASSYRGTVNEKLFF
V: TRBV5-6; J: TRBJ2-3; size: -; D: -; DNA: TGTGCCAGCAGCCGGGTCGAGGGTCTAGATACGCAGTATTTT; CDR3: CASSRVEGLDTQYF
V: TRBV4-2; J: TRBJ2-3; size: -; D: TRBD2; DNA: TGTGCCAGCAGCCCGTCGAGCGGGGGGGCGTCTAGCACAGATACGCAGTATTTT; CDR3: CASSPSSGGASSTDTQYF
V: TRBV5-1; J: TRBJ1-1; size: once; D: -; DNA: TGCGCCAGCAGCCCCGGCGGAGACACTGAAGCTTTCTTT; CDR3: CASSPGGDTEAFF
V: TRBV5-1; J: TRBJ2-5; size: -; D: -; DNA: TGCGCCAGCAGCTTACAGGGACAAGAGACCCAGTACTTC; CDR3: CASSLQGQETQYF
V: TRBV3-1/TRBV3-2; J: TRBJ1-1; size: -; D: TRBD1; DNA: TGTGCCAGCAGCCTACAACAGGGGGTAGGCGCTTTCTTT; CDR3: CASSLQQGVGAFF
V: TRBV6-1; J: TRBJ1-2; size: -; D: -; DNA: TGTGCCAGCAGTGAAGTCCCCGGACAGCCACCGGGCTACACCTTC; CDR3: CASSEVPGQPPGYTF
V: TRBV10-3; J: TRBJ1-5; size: once; D: -; DNA: TGTGCCATCGCCTCAGGGCTGGGCAATCAGCCCCAGCATTTT; CDR3: CAIASGLGNQPQHF
V: TRBV9; J: TRBJ1-1; size: -; D: -; DNA: TGTGCCAGCAGCGCCCGAGGAGGGCAGGGCCCCCCGGACCCGTACGCTTTCTTT; CDR3: CASSARGGQGPPDPYAFF
V: TRBV3-1/TRBV3-2; J: TRBJ2-3; size: -; D: TRBD2; DNA: TGTGCCAGCAGCCGAGTATTCCTCGGGACTAGCGGGGGGTCTAGCACAGATACGCAGTATTTT; CDR3: CASSRVFLGTSGGSSTDTQYF
V: TRBV6-2/TRBV6-3; J: TRBJ1-5; size: -; D: -; DNA: TGTGCCAGCAGTCCCACAGCAGGTCAGCCCCAGCATTTT; CDR3: CASSPTAGQPQHF
V: TRBV7-8; J: TRBJ1-5; size: -; D: TRBD1; DNA: TGTGCCAGCAGCCCCGAGGCCGTCCGCGACAGGGGGTTTCGTCAGCCCCAGCATTTT; CDR3: CASSPEAVRDRGFRQPQHF
V: TRBV28; J: TRBJ1-1; size: -; D: -; DNA: TGTGCCAGCAGCGGTACTCGTGAAGCTTTCTTT; CDR3: CASSGTREAFF
V: TRBV6-4; J: TRBJ1-1; size: -; D: TRBD1; DNA: TGTGCCAGCAGTGACTCGAGGGACAGATTCGTCACTGAAGCTTTCTTT; CDR3: CASSDSRDRFVTEAFF
V: TRBV18; J: TRBJ1-2; size: -; D: TRBD1; DNA: TGTGCCAGCTCAACGGGACAGGGGAATGGCTACACCTTC; CDR3: CASSTGQGNGYTF
V: TRBV30; J: TRBJ1-5; size: -; D: TRBD1; DNA: TGTGCCTGGGGGCGCCAGGGGGATCAGCCCCAGCATTTT; CDR3: CAWGRQGDQPQHF
V: TRBV19; J: TRBJ2-7; size: few; D: TRBD1; DNA: TGTGCCAGTAGTAGGACAGGGGGTTACGAGCAGTACTTC; CDR3: CASSRTGGYEQYF
V: TRBV27; J: TRBJ1-3; size: -; D: TRBD1; DNA: TGTGCCAGCAGTCCGGGACAGCATGGAAACACCATATATTTT; CDR3: CASSPGQHGNTIYF
V: TRBV27; J: TRBJ1-2; size: -; D: TRBD1; DNA: TGTGCCAGCGCCGGGACAGGGGGCATCTATGGCTACACCTTC; CDR3: CASAGTGGIYGYTF